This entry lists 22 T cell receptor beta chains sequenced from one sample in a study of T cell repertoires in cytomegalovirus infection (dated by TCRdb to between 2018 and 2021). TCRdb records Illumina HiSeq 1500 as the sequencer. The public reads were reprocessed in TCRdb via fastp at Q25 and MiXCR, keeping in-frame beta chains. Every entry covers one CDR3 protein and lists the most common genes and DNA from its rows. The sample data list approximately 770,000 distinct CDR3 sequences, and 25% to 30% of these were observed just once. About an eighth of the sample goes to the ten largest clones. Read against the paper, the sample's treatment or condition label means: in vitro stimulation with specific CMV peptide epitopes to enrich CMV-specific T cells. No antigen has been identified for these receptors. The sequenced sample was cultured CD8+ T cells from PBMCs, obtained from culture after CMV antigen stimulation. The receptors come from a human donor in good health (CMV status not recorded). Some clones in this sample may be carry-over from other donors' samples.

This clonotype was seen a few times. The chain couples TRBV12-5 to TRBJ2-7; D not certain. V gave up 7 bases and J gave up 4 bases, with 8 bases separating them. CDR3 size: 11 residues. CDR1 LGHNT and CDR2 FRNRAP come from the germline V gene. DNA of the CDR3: TGTGCTAGTGCCCTCGGTTACGAGCAGTACTTC. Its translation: CASALGYEQYF.

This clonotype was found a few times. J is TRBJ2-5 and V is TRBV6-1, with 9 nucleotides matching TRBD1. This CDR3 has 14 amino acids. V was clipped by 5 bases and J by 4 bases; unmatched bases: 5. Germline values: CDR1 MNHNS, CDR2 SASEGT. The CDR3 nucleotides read TGTGCCAGCAGTACCTCGACAGGGGGAGAGACCCAGTACTTC. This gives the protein CASSTSTGGETQYF.

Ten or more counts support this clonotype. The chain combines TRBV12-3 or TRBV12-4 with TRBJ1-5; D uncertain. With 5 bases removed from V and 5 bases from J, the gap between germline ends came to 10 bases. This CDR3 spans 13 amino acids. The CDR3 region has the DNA TGTGCCAGCAGTCTCCAAGCGGATCAGCCCCAGCATTTT. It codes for CASSLQADQPQHF.

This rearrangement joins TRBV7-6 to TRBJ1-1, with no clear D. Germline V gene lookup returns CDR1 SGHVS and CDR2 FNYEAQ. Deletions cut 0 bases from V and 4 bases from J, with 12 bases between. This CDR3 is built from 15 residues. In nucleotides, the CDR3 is TGTGCCAGCAGCTTAGCCGGAATCAGGAGCACTGAAGCTTTCTTT. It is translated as CASSLAGIRSTEAFF.

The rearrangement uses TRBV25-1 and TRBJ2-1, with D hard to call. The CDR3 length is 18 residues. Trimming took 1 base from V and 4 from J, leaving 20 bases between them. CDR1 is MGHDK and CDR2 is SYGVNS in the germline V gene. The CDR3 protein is CASSEFFIPGKGYNEQFF. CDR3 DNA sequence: TGTGCCAGCAGTGAATTTTTTATCCCTGGGAAAGGGTACAATGAGCAGTTCTTC. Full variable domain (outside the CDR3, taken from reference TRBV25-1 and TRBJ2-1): EADIYQTPRYLVIGTGKKITLECSQTMGHDKMYWYQQDPGMELHLIHYSYGVNSTEKGDLSSESTVSRIRTEHFPLTLESARPSHTSQYLCASSEFFIPGKGYNEQFFGPGTRLTVL.

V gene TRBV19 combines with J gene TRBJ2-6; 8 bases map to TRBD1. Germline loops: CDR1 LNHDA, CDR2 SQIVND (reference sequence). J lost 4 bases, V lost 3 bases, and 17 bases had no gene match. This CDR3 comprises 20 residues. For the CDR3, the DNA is TGTGCCAGTAGTATGATATTTTCGGGACAGGAAACGGACGGGGCCAACGTCCTGACTTTC. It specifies CASSMIFSGQETDGANVLTF. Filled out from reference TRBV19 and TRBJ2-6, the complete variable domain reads DGGITQSPKYLFRKEGQNVTLSCEQNLNHDAMYWYRQDPGQGLRLIYYSQIVNDFQKGDIAEGYSVSREKKESFPLTVTSAQKNPTAFYLCASSMIFSGQETDGANVLTFGAGSRLTVL.

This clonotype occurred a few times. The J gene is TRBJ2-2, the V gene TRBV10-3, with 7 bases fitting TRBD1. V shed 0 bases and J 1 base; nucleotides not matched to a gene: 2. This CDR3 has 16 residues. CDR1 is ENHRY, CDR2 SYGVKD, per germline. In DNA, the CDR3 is TGTGCCATCAGTGAGTCAGGGACAGAGAACACCGGGGAGCTGTTTTTT. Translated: CAISESGTENTGELFF.

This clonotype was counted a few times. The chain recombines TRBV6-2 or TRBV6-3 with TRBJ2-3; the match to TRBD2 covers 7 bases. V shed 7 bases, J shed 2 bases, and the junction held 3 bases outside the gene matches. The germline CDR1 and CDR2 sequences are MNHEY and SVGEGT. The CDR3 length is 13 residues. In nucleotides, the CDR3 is TGTGCCAGCACCCAGCGGGACACAGATACGCAGTATTTT. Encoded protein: CASTQRDTDTQYF.

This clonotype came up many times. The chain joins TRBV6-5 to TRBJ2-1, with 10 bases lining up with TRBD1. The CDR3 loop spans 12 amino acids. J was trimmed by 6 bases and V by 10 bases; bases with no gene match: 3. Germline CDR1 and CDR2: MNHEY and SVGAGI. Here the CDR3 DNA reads TGTGCCACCGGACAGGGGGGCAATGAGCAGTTCTTC. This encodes CATGQGGNEQFF.

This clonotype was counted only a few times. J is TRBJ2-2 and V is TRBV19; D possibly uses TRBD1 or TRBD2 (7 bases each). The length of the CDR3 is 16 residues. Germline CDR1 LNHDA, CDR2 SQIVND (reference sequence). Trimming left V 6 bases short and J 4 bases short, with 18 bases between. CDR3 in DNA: TGTGCCAGTAGGCCAAGGCAGGGGGAGGGCACCGGGGAGCTGTTTTTT. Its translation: CASRPRQGEGTGELFF.

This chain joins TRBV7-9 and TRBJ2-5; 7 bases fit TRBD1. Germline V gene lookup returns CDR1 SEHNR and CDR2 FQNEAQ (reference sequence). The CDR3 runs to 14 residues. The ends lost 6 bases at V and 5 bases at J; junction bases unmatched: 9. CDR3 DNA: TGTGCCAGCAGTCGACAGGGAGCCACGGAGACCCAGTACTTC. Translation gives CASSRQGATETQYF.

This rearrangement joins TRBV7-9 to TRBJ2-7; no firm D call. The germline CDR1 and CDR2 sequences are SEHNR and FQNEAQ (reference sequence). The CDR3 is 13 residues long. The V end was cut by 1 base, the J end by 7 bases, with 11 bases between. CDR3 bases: TGTGCCAGCAGCTTAGGGAGCCTCCTTGAGCAGTACTTC. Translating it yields CASSLGSLLEQYF. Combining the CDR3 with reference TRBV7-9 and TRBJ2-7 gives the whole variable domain DTGVSQNPRHKITKRGQNVTFRCDPISEHNRLYWYRQTLGQGPEFLTYFQNEAQLEKSRLLSDRFSAERPKGSFSTLEIQRTEQGDSAMYLCASSLGSLLEQYFGPGTRLTVT.

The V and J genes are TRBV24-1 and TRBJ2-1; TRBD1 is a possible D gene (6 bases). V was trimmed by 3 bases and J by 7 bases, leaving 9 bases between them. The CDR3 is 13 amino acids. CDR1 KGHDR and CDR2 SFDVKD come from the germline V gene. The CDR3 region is CATSDRQVNEQFF. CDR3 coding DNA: TGTGCCACCAGTGATCGACAGGTAAATGAGCAGTTCTTC.

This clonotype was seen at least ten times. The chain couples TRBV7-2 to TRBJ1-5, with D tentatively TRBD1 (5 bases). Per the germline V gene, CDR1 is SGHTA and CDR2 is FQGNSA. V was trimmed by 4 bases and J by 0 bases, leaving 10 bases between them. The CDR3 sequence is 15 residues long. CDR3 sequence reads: CASSSGLNSNQPQHF. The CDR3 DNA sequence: TGTGCCAGCAGCTCGGGACTGAATAGCAATCAGCCCCAGCATTTT.

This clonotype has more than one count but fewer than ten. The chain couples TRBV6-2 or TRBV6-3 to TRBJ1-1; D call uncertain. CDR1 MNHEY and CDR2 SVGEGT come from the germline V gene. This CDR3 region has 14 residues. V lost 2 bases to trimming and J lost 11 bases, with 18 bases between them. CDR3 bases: TGTGCCAGCAGTTACGCCGAGGGTCCCGGCGAGGCTTTCTTT. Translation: CASSYAEGPGEAFF.

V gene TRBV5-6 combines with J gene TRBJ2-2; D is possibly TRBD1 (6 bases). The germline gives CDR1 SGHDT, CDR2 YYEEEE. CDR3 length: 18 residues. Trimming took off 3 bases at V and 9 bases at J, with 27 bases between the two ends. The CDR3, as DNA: TGTGCCAGCAGCTACACCCCACGACAGGCTGCTCAAGGTCGGGAGCTGTTTTTT. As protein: CASSYTPRQAAQGRELFF.

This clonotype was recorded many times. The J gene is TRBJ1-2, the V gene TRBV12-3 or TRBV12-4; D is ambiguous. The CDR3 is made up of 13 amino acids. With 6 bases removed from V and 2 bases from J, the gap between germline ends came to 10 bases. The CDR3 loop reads CASSLGRNYGYTF. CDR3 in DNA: TGTGCCAGCAGCCTTGGACGGAACTATGGCTACACCTTC.

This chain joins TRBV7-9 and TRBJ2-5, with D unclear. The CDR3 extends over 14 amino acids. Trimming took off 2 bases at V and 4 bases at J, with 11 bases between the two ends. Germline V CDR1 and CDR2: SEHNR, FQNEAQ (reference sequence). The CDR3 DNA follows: TGTGCCAGCAGCTTATTAGGCCCCCGAGAGACCCAGTACTTC. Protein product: CASSLLGPRETQYF.

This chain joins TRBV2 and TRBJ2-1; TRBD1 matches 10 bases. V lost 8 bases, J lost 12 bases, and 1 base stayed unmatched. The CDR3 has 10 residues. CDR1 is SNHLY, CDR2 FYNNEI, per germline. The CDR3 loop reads CASRDRGQFF. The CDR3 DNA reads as TGTGCCAGCCGGGACAGGGGGCAGTTCTTC.

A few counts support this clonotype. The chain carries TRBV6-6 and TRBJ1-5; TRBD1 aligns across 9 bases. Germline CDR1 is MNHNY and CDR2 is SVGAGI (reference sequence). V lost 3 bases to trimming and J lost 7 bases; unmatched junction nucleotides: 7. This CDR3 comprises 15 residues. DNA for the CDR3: TGTGCCAGCAGTTATGGACAGGGGTTTCGGCAGCCCCAGCATTTT. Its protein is CASSYGQGFRQPQHF.

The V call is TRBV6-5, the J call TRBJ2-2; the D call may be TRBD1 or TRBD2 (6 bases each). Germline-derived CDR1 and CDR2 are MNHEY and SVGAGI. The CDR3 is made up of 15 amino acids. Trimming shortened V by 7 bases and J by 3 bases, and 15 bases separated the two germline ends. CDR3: CASTSRGRDTGELFF. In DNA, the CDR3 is TGTGCCAGCACCTCTCGGGGGCGCGACACCGGGGAGCTGTTTTTT.

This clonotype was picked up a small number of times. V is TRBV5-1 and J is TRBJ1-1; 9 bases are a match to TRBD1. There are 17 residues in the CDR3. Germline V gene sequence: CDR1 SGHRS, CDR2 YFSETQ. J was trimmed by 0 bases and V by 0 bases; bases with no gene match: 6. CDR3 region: CASSLGTGARLNTEAFF. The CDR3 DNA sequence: TGCGCCAGCAGCTTGGGGACAGGGGCTAGGCTGAACACTGAAGCTTTCTTT.